The next 8 T cell receptor beta chains were all read from a single sample in a study of CD4 T cells in relation to SARS-CoV-2 and coronaviruses. Before the COVID-19 pandemic, during about 2011-2019, CD4+ T cells were taken from unexposed donors. Measured with immunoSEQ multiplex PCR; TCRdb has only the in-frame clones, and not every one. Among 50,000 to 70,000 clones listed, 75% to 90% were seen once. Sequences were obtained from memory CD4+ T cells from PBMCs. These receptors were taken from a human donor in good health.

The chain combines TRBV4-3 with TRBJ1-6; no definite D call. This CDR3 contains 14 residues. Germline CDR1 and CDR2: LGHNA and YSLEER. V was pared by 0 bases and J by 7 bases, with 7 bases between. CDR3 sequence reads: CASSQELGNSPLHF. The CDR3, as DNA: TGCGCCAGCAGCCAAGAGTTAGGGAATTCACCCCTCCACTTT.

V and J are TRBV18 and TRBJ1-4, with D perhaps TRBD1 (5 bases). The CDR3 runs 17 residues. Germline CDR1 and CDR2: KGHSH and LQKENI. V lost 2 bases and J 0 bases, leaving 13 bases between the germline ends. The CDR3 loop reads CASSPVVTGATNEKLFF. The CDR3 region has the DNA TGTGCCAGCTCACCAGTAGTCACGGGGGCAACTAATGAAAAACTGTTTTTT.

The chain employs TRBV7-9 and TRBJ1-2, with TRBD1 identical over 8 bases. CDR1 and CDR2 (germline): SEHNR, FQNEAQ (reference sequence). The CDR3 is made up of 15 amino acids. The ends lost 2 bases at V and 7 bases at J; junction bases unmatched: 9. The CDR3 sequence: CASSLLRDRGVGYTF. Here the CDR3 DNA reads TGTGCCAGCAGCTTATTACGCGACAGGGGAGTTGGCTACACCTTC.

About this clone: An end of the junction differs from the germline gene, which may be a read error. The DNA of the CDR3 is TGTGCCAGCAGCGTAGCGGGGGGGCCCGGGGAGCTGTTTTTT. It specifies CASSVAGGPGELFF. The chain is built from TRBV7-9 and TRBJ2-2; TRBD2 agrees at 11 bases. CDR1 and CDR2 from the germline V gene are SEHNR and FQNEAQ (reference sequence). This CDR3 is 14 amino acids long.

This clone was seen a few times. The chain links TRBV12-1 to TRBJ2-3; TRBD2, the table's D call, lacks a check against the DNA. TRBV12-1 is noted as a pseudogene. CDR3 length: 17 residues. The CDR3 loop reads CASSLNSGREGPDTQYF. The CDR3 nucleotides read TGTGCCAGCAGCTTAAATAGCGGGAGAGAGGGGCCAGATACGCAGTATTTT.

This chain uses TRBV6-5 with TRBJ2-7; TRBD1 matches at 8 bases. Per germline, CDR1 MNHEY and CDR2 SVGAGI. The CDR3 is 15 amino acids. V lost 4 bases, J lost 2 bases, and 7 bases stayed unmatched. CDR3 in DNA: TGTGCCAGCAGTTCGAGGGCAGGGGGCACCTACGAGCAGTACTTC. Amino acids: CASSSRAGGTYEQYF.

For this clone: The sample carries other DNA sequences with the same CDR3. The rearrangement uses TRBV18 and TRBJ1-1; perhaps TRBD1 as D (5 bases). The CDR3 is made up of 13 amino acids. Germline V lookup: CDR1 KGHSH, CDR2 LQKENI. V gave up 3 bases and J gave up 3 bases, with 8 bases separating them. CDR3 DNA: TGTGCCAGCTCACCGGGGGGGGACACTGAAGCTTTCTTT. This translates into CASSPGGDTEAFF. Full variable domain (rest looked up from reference TRBV18 and TRBJ1-1): NAGVMQNPRHLVRRRGQEARLRCSPMKGHSHVYWYRQLPEEGLKFMVYLQKENIIDESGMPKERFSAEFPKEGPSILRIQQVVRGDSAAYFCASSPGGDTEAFFGQGTRLTVV.

This chain links TRBV9 with TRBJ2-3, with 8 bases identical to TRBD2. This CDR3 has 16 residues. Germline CDR1 is SGDLS and CDR2 is YYNGEE. Trimming at V came to 0 bases and at J to 0 bases, leaving 3 bases not matched to a gene. The CDR3 bases are TGTGCCAGCAGCGTAGATACTAGCGGTAGCACAGATACGCAGTATTTT. Translating gives CASSVDTSGSTDTQYF.